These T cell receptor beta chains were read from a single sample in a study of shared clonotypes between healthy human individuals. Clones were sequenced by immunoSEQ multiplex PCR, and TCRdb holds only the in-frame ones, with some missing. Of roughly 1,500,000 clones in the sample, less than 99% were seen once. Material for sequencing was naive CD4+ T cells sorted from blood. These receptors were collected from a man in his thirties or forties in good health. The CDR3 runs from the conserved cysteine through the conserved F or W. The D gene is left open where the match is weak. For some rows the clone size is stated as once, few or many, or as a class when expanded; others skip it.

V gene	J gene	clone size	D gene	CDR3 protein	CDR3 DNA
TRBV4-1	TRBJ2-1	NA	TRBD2	CASSPGLAGGVDEQFF	TGCGCCAGCAGCCCGGGACTAGCGGGAGGTGTCGATGAGCAGTTCTTC
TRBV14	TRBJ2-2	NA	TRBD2	CASSQTPGLAGEAATGELFF	TGTGCCAGCAGCCAGACGCCGGGACTAGCGGGAGAGGCGGCCACCGGGGAGCTGTTTTTT
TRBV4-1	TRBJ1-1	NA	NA	CASSQPTQARTEAFF	TGCGCCAGCAGCCAACCGACCCAGGCGAGGACTGAAGCTTTCTTT
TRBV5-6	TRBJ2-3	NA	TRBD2	CASSRTAGGSSERDTQYF	TGTGCCAGCAGCAGAACAGCGGGAGGGTCCTCCGAGAGAGATACGCAGTATTTT
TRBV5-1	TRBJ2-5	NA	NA	CASSREKQETQYF	TGCGCCAGCAGTCGAGAAAAACAAGAGACCCAGTACTTC
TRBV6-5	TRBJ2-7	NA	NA	CASSYSGPQEQQYF	TGTGCCAGCAGTTACAGTGGGCCCCAAGAACAGCAGTACTTC
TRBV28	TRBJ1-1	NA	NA	CASSLARSEAFF	TGTGCCAGCAGTTTAGCCAGGAGTGAAGCTTTCTTT
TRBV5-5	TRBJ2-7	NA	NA	CASSRDGSSYEQYF	TGTGCCAGCAGCAGGGACGGGAGCTCCTACGAGCAGTACTTC
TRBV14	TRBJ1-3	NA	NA	CASSQKGTGNTIYF	TGTGCCAGCAGCCAAAAGGGGACTGGAAACACCATATATTTT
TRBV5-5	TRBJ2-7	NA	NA	CASSPLPGEQYF	TGTGCCAGCAGCCCCCTCCCGGGCGAGCAGTACTTC
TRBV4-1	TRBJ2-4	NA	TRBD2	CASSHGLAGVLAKNIQYF	TGCGCCAGCAGCCACGGACTAGCGGGAGTGTTAGCCAAAAACATTCAGTACTTC
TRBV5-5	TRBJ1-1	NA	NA	CASAINRLTEAFF	TGTGCCAGCGCGATAAATCGACTCACTGAAGCTTTCTTT
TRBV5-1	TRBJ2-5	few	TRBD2	CASSPLAGKETQYF	TGCGCCAGCAGCCCCCTAGCGGGTAAAGAGACCCAGTACTTC
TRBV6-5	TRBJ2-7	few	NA	CASSPSRQLYEQYF	TGTGCCAGCAGTCCGTCCCGTCAGCTCTACGAGCAGTACTTC
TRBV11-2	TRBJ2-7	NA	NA	CATRSSSYEQYF	TGTGCCACCCGCAGCTCTTCCTACGAGCAGTACTTC
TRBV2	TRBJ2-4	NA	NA	CASSAGTGAGIQYF	TGTGCCAGCAGTGCGGGAACGGGAGCGGGCATTCAGTACTTC
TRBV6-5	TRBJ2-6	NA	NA	CASSYSLGSGANVLTF	TGTGCCAGCAGTTACTCGCTGGGGTCTGGGGCCAACGTCCTGACTTTC
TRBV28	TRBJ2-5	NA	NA	CASSLFMEAQYF	TGTGCCAGCAGTTTATTCATGGAGGCCCAGTACTTC
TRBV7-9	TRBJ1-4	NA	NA	CASSFGGLANEKLFF	TGTGCCAGCAGCTTCGGGGGGTTGGCTAATGAAAAACTGTTTTTT
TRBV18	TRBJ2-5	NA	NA	CASSPLSGKETQYF	TGTGCCAGCTCACCGCTCTCCGGAAAAGAGACCCAGTACTTC
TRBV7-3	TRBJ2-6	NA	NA	CASSLRIAGANVLTF	TGTGCCAGCAGCTTAAGAATAGCTGGGGCCAACGTCCTGACTTTC
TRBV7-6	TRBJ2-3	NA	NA	CASSFDYGGTDTQYF	TGTGCCAGCAGCTTCGATTATGGAGGCACAGATACGCAGTATTTT
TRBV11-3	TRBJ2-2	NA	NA	CASSLEPGTTGELFF	TGTGCCAGCAGCTTAGAACCCGGGACAACCGGGGAGCTGTTTTTT
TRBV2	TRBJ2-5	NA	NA	CASRTGKYQETQYF	TGTGCCAGCAGGACCGGGAAGTACCAAGAGACCCAGTACTTC
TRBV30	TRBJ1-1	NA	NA	CAWSVRGRGTEAFF	TGTGCCTGGAGTGTACGGGGGAGAGGCACTGAAGCTTTCTTT
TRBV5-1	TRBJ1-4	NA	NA	CASSYGVAGLHEKLFF	TGCGCCAGCAGTTATGGGGTGGCAGGGCTTCATGAAAAACTGTTTTTT
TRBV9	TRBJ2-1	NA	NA	CASSVGSYSYNEQFF	TGTGCCAGCAGCGTAGGGTCTTACTCCTACAATGAGCAGTTCTTC
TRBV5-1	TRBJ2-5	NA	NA	CASSQYRRQETQYF	TGCGCCAGCAGCCAATACAGGCGCCAAGAGACCCAGTACTTC
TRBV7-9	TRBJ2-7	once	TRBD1	CASSRTGEQYF	TGTGCCAGCAGCCGGACAGGGGAGCAGTACTTC
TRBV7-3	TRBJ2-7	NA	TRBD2	CASSLRGRSEQYF	TGTGCCAGCAGCTTACGCGGGAGAAGCGAGCAGTACTTC